Following are 9 T cell receptor beta chains from one sample sequenced in a study of human CD8 memory T cell subsets. Researchers made TCR beta libraries via UMI-labeled 5' RACE. TCRdb derives one entry per CDR3 protein from the 5' RACE reads, leaving out DNA. The sample spans 12,000 or so distinct CDR3 sequences; the ten largest clones claim approximately 14%. Sequenced: CD8+ T cells from PBMCs. The origin of the receptors is a human donor in good health.

The gene calls are TRBV27 and TRBJ2-7; TCRdb proposes TRBD1, but this gene call is untestable without DNA. The CDR3 contains 14 residues. Germline V lookup: CDR1 MNHEY, CDR2 SMNVEV (reference sequence). The CDR3 here is CASSREQASYEQYF.

The rearrangement links TRBV7-6 to TRBJ1-1; TCRdb selects TRBD1, and the lack of DNA leaves this call unchecked. Germline V gene sequence: CDR1 SGHVS, CDR2 FNYEAQ. The length of the CDR3 is 14 residues. CDR3 amino acids: CASSLSLGGPEAFF.

The chain carries TRBV6-5 and TRBJ2-1; checking the TCRdb D call of TRBD2 is not possible without DNA. From germline, CDR1 is MNHEY and CDR2 SVGAGI. There are 15 residues in the CDR3. CDR3: CASTPLAGGHNEQFF.

V usage is TRBV29-1 and J usage is TRBJ1-4; no DNA is available, so the TRBD1 call from TCRdb remains unchecked. This CDR3 has 15 residues. CDR1 is SQVTM and CDR2 is ANQGSEA in the germline V gene. The CDR3 spells CSVGGTGAGGEKLFF.

This rearrangement joins TRBV7-9 to TRBJ2-7. CDR1 SEHNR and CDR2 FQNEAQ come from the germline V gene (reference sequence). CDR3 length: 13 residues. The CDR3 is CASSLSTAYEQYF. The full variable domain, in which reference TRBV7-9 and TRBJ2-7 provide the parts outside the CDR3, is DTGVSQNPRHKITKRGQNVTFRCDPISEHNRLYWYRQTLGQGPEFLTYFQNEAQLEKSRLLSDRFSAERPKGSFSTLEIQRTEQGDSAMYLCASSLSTAYEQYFGPGTRLTVT.

V and J are TRBV29-1 and TRBJ2-7; as DNA is missing, the TRBD1 call by TCRdb cannot be tested. Looked up from germline, CDR1 is SQVTM and CDR2 is ANQGSEA. The length of the CDR3 is 11 residues. The CDR3 loop reads CSVRTGYEQYF.

This chain connects TRBV4-2 to TRBJ1-4; the D call from TCRdb, TRBD1, cannot be confirmed without DNA. The CDR3 consists of 14 residues. CDR1 and CDR2 from the germline V gene are LGHNA and YNFKEQ. CDR3 sequence reads: CASSGTGGNEKLFF.

CDR3 amino acids: CASSERLAGSYNEQFF. The chain links TRBV25-1 to TRBJ2-1; absent DNA, TCRdb's TRBD2 call cannot be checked. CDR3 length equals 16 residues. Per the germline V gene, CDR1 is MGHDK and CDR2 is SYGVNS. Using reference TRBV25-1 and TRBJ2-1 for the parts outside the CDR3, the full variable domain is EADIYQTPRYLVIGTGKKITLECSQTMGHDKMYWYQQDPGMELHLIHYSYGVNSTEKGDLSSESTVSRIRTEHFPLTLESARPSHTSQYLCASSERLAGSYNEQFFGPGTRLTVL.

The chain combines TRBV10-3 with TRBJ2-2; the D call of TRBD2 rests on TCRdb alone, since no DNA is present to check it. This CDR3 has 15 amino acids. The germline V gene has CDR1 ENHRY and CDR2 SYGVKD. The CDR3 spells CAIRSGDSQTGELFF.